These 23 T cell receptor beta chains share one sample of origin, sequenced in a study of blood T cell repertoires in COVID-19. Measured with immunoSEQ multiplex PCR; TCRdb has only the in-frame clones, and not every one. The sample lists 15,000 to 20,000 clones, 77% occurring once. The sequenced sample consisted of peripheral blood. The receptors were gathered from a man aged 65 to 85 with COVID-19, enrolled during active disease.

The sample holds a few counts of this clone. Here the CDR3 reads CASSYSTGGLYSPLHF. The CDR3 region has the DNA TGTGCCAGCAGTTATTCGACAGGGGGGCTATATTCACCCCTCCACTTT. V gene TRBV6-2 or TRBV6-3 combines with J gene TRBJ1-6; 9 nucleotides line up with TRBD1. After removal of 3 bases from V and 8 bases from J, the junction contained 8 bases not matched to a gene. From germline, CDR1 is MNHEY and CDR2 SVGEGT. This CDR3 spans 16 amino acids.

The chain joins TRBV2 to TRBJ1-3, with D uncertain. Per germline, CDR1 SNHLY and CDR2 FYNNEI. This CDR3 region has 14 residues. The V end was cut by 7 bases, the J end by 3 bases, with 13 bases between. The CDR3 region has the DNA TGTGCCAGCACATCCGAGACTAGTGGAAACACCATATATTTT. Its protein product is CASTSETSGNTIYF.

This clone was recorded once. The V gene is TRBV25-1, the J gene TRBJ1-1; D is undetermined. Germline lookup yields CDR1 MGHDK and CDR2 SYGVNS. V shed 6 bases and J shed 5 bases, with 7 bases lying between them. This CDR3 has 11 residues. The CDR3 sequence is CASREITEAFF. Here the CDR3 DNA reads TGTGCCAGCAGGGAGATAACTGAAGCTTTCTTT. Drawing the rest from reference TRBV25-1 and TRBJ1-1, the complete variable domain is EADIYQTPRYLVIGTGKKITLECSQTMGHDKMYWYQQDPGMELHLIHYSYGVNSTEKGDLSSESTVSRIRTEHFPLTLESARPSHTSQYLCASREITEAFFGQGTRLTVV.

Points on this clone: The identical CDR3 is also encoded by other nucleotide sequences in the sample. CDR3 bases: TGTGCCACCAGCAGAGTAGGGGGCGCTGGAAACACCATATATTTT. Translating it yields CATSRVGGAGNTIYF. The J gene is TRBJ1-3, the V gene TRBV15; 7 bases are a match to TRBD1. The CDR3 contains 15 residues. J lost 2 bases, V lost 1 base, and 2 bases had no gene match. The germline V gene has CDR1 LNHNV and CDR2 YYDKDF (reference sequence).

The gene calls are TRBV27 and TRBJ2-7; 7 bases agree with TRBD2. V lost 4 bases to trimming and J lost 0 bases; unmatched junction nucleotides: 3. Germline V gene data show CDR1 as MNHEY and CDR2 as SMNVEV (reference sequence). The CDR3 loop spans 14 amino acids. CDR3 sequence reads: CASSSSGNSYEQYF. The CDR3 DNA reads TGTGCCAGCAGTTCTAGCGGCAACTCCTACGAGCAGTACTTC.

V gene TRBV28 combines with J gene TRBJ2-1; no clear D gene. This CDR3 comprises 12 residues. CDR1 is MDHEN and CDR2 is SYDVKM in the germline V gene. V gave up 6 bases and J gave up 7 bases, with 10 bases separating them. The CDR3 DNA reads TGTGCCAGCAGCCCTCTTCGTAATGAGCAGTTCTTC. Translation gives CASSPLRNEQFF.

This sequence joins TRBV18 and TRBJ2-7; TRBD1 agrees at 10 bases. The J segment lost 4 bases and the V segment lost 0 bases, leaving 6 bases of the junction unmatched. Germline CDR1 is KGHSH and CDR2 is LQKENI. This CDR3 contains 16 residues. The CDR3, as DNA: TGTGCCAGCTCACCACCTGGGACAGGGGTTCTGTACGAGCAGTACTTC. Protein product: CASSPPGTGVLYEQYF.

The chain recombines TRBV2 with TRBJ1-1, with D possibly TRBD1 on 5 matching bases. Trimming pared 6 bases from V and 1 base from J, leaving 12 bases between. The CDR3 loop spans 14 amino acids. Germline V gene sequence: CDR1 SNHLY, CDR2 FYNNEI. The CDR3 region has the DNA TGTGCCAGCAGAACCTATGACAGGAACACTGAAGCTTTCTTT. Protein sequence: CASRTYDRNTEAFF. Full variable domain (outside the CDR3, taken from reference TRBV2 and TRBJ1-1): EPEVTQTPSHQVTQMGQEVILRCVPISNHLYFYWYRQILGQKVEFLVSFYNNEISEKSEIFDDQFSVERPDGSNFTLKIRSTKLEDSAMYFCASRTYDRNTEAFFGQGTRLTVV.

V gene TRBV4-1 combines with J gene TRBJ1-5; D might be TRBD1 (6 bases). CDR1 is MGHRA, CDR2 YSYEKL, per germline. The CDR3 is 16 residues long. V was trimmed by 1 base and J by 7 bases, leaving 17 bases between them. CDR3 protein: CASSQGSGAGTQPQHF. CDR3 DNA sequence: TGCGCCAGCAGCCAAGGAAGCGGGGCTGGGACACAGCCCCAGCATTTT.

The CDR3 DNA reads TGTGCCAGTAGTATAGTAGACACAGATACGCAGTATTTT. Translating gives CASSIVDTDTQYF. The chain uses TRBV19 and TRBJ2-3; D is unresolved. The CDR3 totals 13 residues. The V gene's germline CDR1 is LNHDA and CDR2 SQIVND (reference sequence). V was clipped by 1 base and J by 2 bases, with 4 bases between them.

With regard to this clone: This CDR3 is also generated by other DNA sequences in the sample. The chain couples TRBV18 to TRBJ1-5; D is unresolved. CDR1 is KGHSH and CDR2 is LQKENI in the germline V gene. The V gene lost 3 bases and the J gene lost 2 bases, with 5 bases spanning the gap. The CDR3 loop spans 13 amino acids. The CDR3 spells CASSPAGNQPQHF. In DNA, the CDR3 is TGTGCCAGCTCACCGGCGGGCAATCAGCCCCAGCATTTT.

The chain's CDR3 is CASSASTGLDTQYF. The CDR3 coding sequence is TGTGCCAGCAGCGCCTCGACAGGTTTGGATACGCAGTATTTT. This chain connects TRBV9 to TRBJ2-3; D perhaps matches TRBD1 (6 bases). Trimming cost V 3 bases and J 6 bases, with 14 bases left between them. The germline V gene has CDR1 SGDLS and CDR2 YYNGEE. This CDR3 contains 14 residues.

Only one count was recorded for this clone. The genes are TRBV6-5 and TRBJ2-7, with 9 bases lining up with TRBD2. Germline-derived CDR1 and CDR2 are MNHEY and SVGAGI. V lost 6 bases to trimming and J lost 2 bases; unmatched junction nucleotides: 8. The CDR3 loop spans 15 amino acids. The CDR3 DNA sequence: TGTGCCAGCAGACCCCGACTAGCGGCGGCCTACGAGCAGTACTTC. It encodes CASRPRLAAAYEQYF.

The chain combines TRBV19 with TRBJ2-4, with 9 bases matching TRBD1. The CDR3 runs to 15 residues. Germline assignment: CDR1 LNHDA and CDR2 SQIVND (reference sequence). The trim removed 0 bases at V and 8 bases at J, leaving 5 bases unmatched. The CDR3 loop reads CASSIDTGGADIQYF. CDR3 in DNA: TGTGCCAGTAGTATAGATACAGGGGGCGCTGACATTCAGTACTTC. The complete variable domain, with remaining parts taken from reference TRBV19 and TRBJ2-4, reads DGGITQSPKYLFRKEGQNVTLSCEQNLNHDAMYWYRQDPGQGLRLIYYSQIVNDFQKGDIAEGYSVSREKKESFPLTVTSAQKNPTAFYLCASSIDTGGADIQYFGAGTRLSVL.

This chain uses TRBV7-2 with TRBJ1-3; the match to TRBD1 covers 9 bases. The CDR3 has 15 amino acids. The germline V gene has CDR1 SGHTA and CDR2 FQGNSA. With 3 bases clipped from V and 4 bases from J, the junction kept 4 bases outside the gene matches. The CDR3 DNA is TGTGCCAGCAGCTTTGGGACAGGGAAAGGAAACACCATATATTTT. Translated, it gives CASSFGTGKGNTIYF.

This clone turned up a few times. The rearrangement uses TRBV5-8 and TRBJ2-7; 11 bases map to TRBD1. The germline V gene has CDR1 SGHTS and CDR2 YDEGEE. The ends lost 4 bases at V and 5 bases at J; junction bases unmatched: 8. This CDR3 is built from 15 residues. DNA for the CDR3: TGTGCCAGCAGCCGTCGGACAGGGGGCATTCACGAGCAGTACTTC. Translation gives CASSRRTGGIHEQYF.

By frequency in the sample, this clone is medium-sized (0.01 to 0.1%). V usage is TRBV4-2 and J usage is TRBJ1-4; 9 bases fit TRBD1. The V gene end was trimmed by 1 base and the J gene end by 8 bases; junction bases not matched to a gene: 17. The CDR3 has 19 amino acids. CDR1 is LGHNA, CDR2 YNFKEQ, per germline. CDR3 in DNA: TGTGCCAGCAGCCAAGTTGGGCCGGGACAGGGAGGTTTCGGCGAAAAACTGTTTTTT. Protein: CASSQVGPGQGGFGEKLFF.

This chain connects TRBV30 to TRBJ2-2; D is possibly TRBD1 (5 bases). Germline CDR1 is GTSNPN and CDR2 is SVGIG (reference sequence). The germline V and J ends were trimmed by 2 bases and 6 bases, with 13 bases remaining between them. The CDR3 runs to 14 residues. The CDR3 region has the DNA TGTGCCTGGAGTATGGGCAGGGCCGCCGGGGAGCTGTTTTTT. It encodes CAWSMGRAAGELFF.

The rearrangement joins TRBV9 to TRBJ2-3, with TRBD1 identical over 9 bases. Per germline, CDR1 SGDLS and CDR2 YYNGEE. Trimming took 4 bases from V and 2 from J; bases not matched to a gene: 11. The CDR3 has 17 residues. The CDR3 reads CASSPPWGQGLTDTQYF. The CDR3 nucleotides read TGTGCCAGCAGCCCCCCCTGGGGACAGGGTCTCACAGATACGCAGTATTTT.

The chain combines TRBV4-3 with TRBJ2-5, with 9 bases that match TRBD1. CDR1 is LGHNA and CDR2 is YSLEER in the germline V gene. V shed 4 bases, J shed 5 bases, and the junction held 2 bases outside the gene matches. CDR3 size: 13 residues. CDR3 DNA: TGCGCCAGCAGCCGCGGACAGGGGGAGACCCAGTACTTC. It yields the protein CASSRGQGETQYF.

This clone was picked up a small number of times. V usage is TRBV2 and J usage is TRBJ1-6; 7 bases align to TRBD1. This CDR3 comprises 15 residues. V dropped 3 bases and J dropped 9; count of bases not matched to a gene: 8. Looked up from germline, CDR1 is SNHLY and CDR2 is FYNNEI. The DNA for the CDR3 is TGTGCCAGCAGTGAGGTGGAGGGGGCTATTTCACCCCTCCACTTT. It is translated as CASSEVEGAISPLHF.

This clone was detected only once. The rearrangement joins TRBV15 to TRBJ1-3; the D gene is possibly TRBD1 (5 bases). The CDR3 loop spans 15 amino acids. Germline loops: CDR1 LNHNV, CDR2 YYDKDF (reference sequence). V was trimmed by 0 bases and J by 3 bases, leaving 9 bases between them. The DNA of the CDR3 is TGTGCCACCAGCAGAGATTTGACAGATGGAAACACCATATATTTT. Translating it yields CATSRDLTDGNTIYF.

This clone was counted a few times. This sequence joins TRBV28 and TRBJ1-1, with D possibly being TRBD1 (6 bases). Trimming cost V 2 bases and J 1 base, with 14 bases left between them. There are 16 residues in the CDR3. The germline gives CDR1 MDHEN, CDR2 SYDVKM. The CDR3 region is CASSLPILQGNTEAFF. The CDR3 nucleotides are TGTGCCAGCAGTTTACCCATCCTACAGGGGAACACTGAAGCTTTCTTT.